Reported below is one TCR beta chain. It has no known antigen specificity. Base-call qualities are not available, and no considerably larger clone is one nucleotide away. The immunoSEQ Assay was used to sequence TCR beta CDR3 regions from DNA. Per the original workflow: T cell density was computed as TCR beta template counts normalized to usable DNA estimated by amplifying housekeeping genes. Richness was estimated using the preseqR package, with extrapolation to 400,000 templates for PBMC samples and to 120,000 templates for tissue samples. Clonality was taken to be one minus Pielou's evenness. To identify tissue-enriched TCRs, differential abundance testing was run on productive amino-acid clonotypes with a minimum total count of 5 and an alpha of 0.1. Repertoire overlap between compartments was quantified with the Jaccard Index and Morisita Overlap Index. GLIPH grouped TCR beta CDR3s together with public tetramer-defined viral CDR3s, and a viral motif had to include at least three viral sequences and also show V-gene enrichment. As stored in TCRdb, this immuneACCESS dataset retains in-frame rearrangements with V and J assigned. A fraction of the clones does not appear; measured against another copy, unresolved V genes explain less than half of the discrepancy, and the remainder lacks a known reason. The V and J calls and clone size come from that table; D and trimming were worked out from the DNA. For this sample the table gives 100,000 to 150,000 clones, of which approximately 88% were detected only once. The biggest ten clones account for over 1.5% of the sample.

This entry belongs to a study of T cells in localized non-small cell lung cancer (dated by TCRdb to about 2020). Regarding the complete study: Comparing tumors with uninvolved tumor-adjacent lungs, the study looked at the T cell repertoires of 220 or so patients with early-stage NSCLC. Of the NSCLC patients, around 130 were male and approximately 110 were female, and the mean age was roughly 61 years. The cohort consisted of approximately 240 treatment-naive NSCLC patients whose localized lung tumors had been resected. Here is what the overall study found, with its caveats: Since the design was exploratory, TCR variables were selected using unadjusted p-values with no false-discovery rate correction. Because multi-region sequencing of the tumors was not done, intratumor heterogeneity could not be ruled out. A median of roughly 60 of the top 100 tumor clones turned up in the paired uninvolved adjacent lung, and 28 of those clones also ranked among the top 100 of that same adjacent lung. Uninvolved tumor-adjacent lung showed the highest T cell clonality, higher than tumor, which suggests more focused antigenic responses in the uninvolved tumor-adjacent lung. Higher blood T cell density associated with longer overall survival, while higher adjacent-lung clonality associated with shorter survival.

Deletion took 6 bases off V and 4 bases off J, with a span of 9 bases between the germline ends. Reading the germline V gene gives CDR1 SNHLY and CDR2 FYNNEI. The CDR3, cysteine through phenylalanine, is 12 amino acids long. Left in the record is the CDR3 DNA by itself, 36 bases read in frame from the first base. At diagnosis, peripheral blood, uninvolved tumor-adjacent lung and tumor were collected and were preserved as a mix of fresh-frozen and FFPE material. Blood samples were analyzed as peripheral blood mononuclear cells for TCR repertoire profiling. The sequencing used peripheral blood, collected before any cancer treatment. The chain couples TRBV2 to TRBJ2-5; no D gene is confidently identified. The TCR comes from a female donor older than 55 with stage I lung adenocarcinoma. The CDR3 is CASSSSRETQYF. The nucleotide sequence is TGTGCCAGCAGCTCGTCACGAGAGACCCAGTACTTC.